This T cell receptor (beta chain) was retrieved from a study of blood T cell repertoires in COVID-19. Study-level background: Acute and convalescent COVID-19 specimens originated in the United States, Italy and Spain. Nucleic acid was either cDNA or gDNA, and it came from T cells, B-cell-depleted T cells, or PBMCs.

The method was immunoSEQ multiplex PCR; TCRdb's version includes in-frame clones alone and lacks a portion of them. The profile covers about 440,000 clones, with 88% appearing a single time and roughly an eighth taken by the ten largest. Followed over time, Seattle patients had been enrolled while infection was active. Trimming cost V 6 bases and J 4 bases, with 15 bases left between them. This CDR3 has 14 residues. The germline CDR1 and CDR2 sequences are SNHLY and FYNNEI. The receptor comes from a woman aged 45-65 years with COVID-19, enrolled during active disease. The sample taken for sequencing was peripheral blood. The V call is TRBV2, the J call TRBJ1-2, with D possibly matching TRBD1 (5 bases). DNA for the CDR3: TGTGCCAGCAGCGAAAGGACATCTTCCTATGGCTACACCTTC. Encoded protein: CASSERTSSYGYTF.